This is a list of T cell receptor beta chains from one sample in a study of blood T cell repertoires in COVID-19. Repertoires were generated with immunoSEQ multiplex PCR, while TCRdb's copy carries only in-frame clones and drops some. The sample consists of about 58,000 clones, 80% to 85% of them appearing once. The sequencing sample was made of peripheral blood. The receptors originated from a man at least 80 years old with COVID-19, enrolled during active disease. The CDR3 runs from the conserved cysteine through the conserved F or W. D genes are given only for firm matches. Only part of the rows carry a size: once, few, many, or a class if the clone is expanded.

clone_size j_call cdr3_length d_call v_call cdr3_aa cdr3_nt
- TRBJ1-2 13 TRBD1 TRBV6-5 CASQTGQGYGYTF TGTGCCAGCCAGACAGGACAGGGCTATGGCTACACCTTC
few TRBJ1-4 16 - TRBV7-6 CASSSTGSATNEKLFF TGTGCCAGCAGCTCCACAGGGTCCGCAACTAATGAAAAACTGTTTTTT
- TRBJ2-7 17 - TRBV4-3 CASSQDRWDTGSYEQYF TGCGCCAGCAGCCAAGATAGGTGGGACACGGGCTCCTACGAGCAGTACTTC
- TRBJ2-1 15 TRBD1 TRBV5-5 CASSPTGTGTYEQFF TGTGCCAGCAGCCCGACCGGGACAGGGACTTACGAGCAGTTCTTC
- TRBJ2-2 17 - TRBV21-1 CASSEGRGGENTGELFF TGTGCCAGCAGCGAAGGCCGCGGAGGGGAGAACACCGGGGAGCTGTTTTTT
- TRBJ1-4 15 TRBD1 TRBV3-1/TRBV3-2 CASSQAGTGSEKLFF TGTGCCAGCAGCCAAGCTGGGACAGGCTCTGAAAAACTGTTTTTT
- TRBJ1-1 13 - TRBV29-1 CSVEKGFNTEAFF TGCAGCGTTGAGAAGGGGTTCAACACTGAAGCTTTCTTT
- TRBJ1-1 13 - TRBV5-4 CASSLDWGRDAFF TGTGCCAGCAGCTTGGATTGGGGGCGCGACGCTTTCTTT
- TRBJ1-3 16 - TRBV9 CASSGAGLSSGNTIYF TGTGCCAGCAGCGGCGCGGGGCTGAGCTCTGGAAACACCATATATTTT
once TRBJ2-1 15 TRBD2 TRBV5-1 CASSLTSGPNNEQFF TGCGCCAGCAGCTTGACTAGCGGGCCGAACAATGAGCAGTTCTTC
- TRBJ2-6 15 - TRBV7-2 CASNLQGTGANVLTF TGTGCCAGCAACCTACAGGGCACTGGGGCCAACGTCCTGACTTTC
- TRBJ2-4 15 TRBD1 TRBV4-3 CASSQSLDRGGIQYF TGCGCCAGCAGCCAATCCTTGGACAGGGGAGGCATTCAGTACTTC
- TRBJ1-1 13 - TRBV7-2 CASSTQLNTEAFF TGTGCCAGCAGCACACAACTGAACACTGAAGCTTTCTTT
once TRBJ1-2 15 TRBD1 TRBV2 CASSTTPGTGEGYTF TGTGCCAGCAGTACTACGCCCGGGACAGGGGAAGGCTACACCTTC
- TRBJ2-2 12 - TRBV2 CASRIDTGELFF TGTGCCAGCAGGATAGACACCGGGGAGCTGTTTTTT
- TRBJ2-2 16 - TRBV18 CASSPPRSDYTGELFF TGTGCCAGCTCACCACCGCGCAGCGACTACACCGGGGAGCTGTTTTTT
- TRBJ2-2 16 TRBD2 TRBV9 CASSVDLAGGTGELFF TGTGCCAGCAGCGTAGATCTAGCGGGAGGGACCGGGGAGCTGTTTTTT
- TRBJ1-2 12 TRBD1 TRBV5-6 CASSWGTAGYTF TGTGCCAGCAGCTGGGGGACAGCAGGCTACACCTTC
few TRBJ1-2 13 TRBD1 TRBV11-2 CASSLGTGYGYTF TGTGCCAGCAGCTTAGGGACAGGCTATGGCTACACCTTC
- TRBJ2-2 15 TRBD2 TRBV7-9 CASSLRGGATGELFF TGTGCCAGCAGCTTACGCGGGGGGGCCACCGGGGAGCTGTTTTTT
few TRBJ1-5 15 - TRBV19 CASSSPGGVNQPQHF TGTGCCAGTAGTTCTCCCGGGGGGGTCAATCAGCCCCAGCATTTT
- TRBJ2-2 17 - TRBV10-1 CASSEGPGLILGGELFF TGCGCCAGCAGTGAGGGTCCGGGACTCATTTTAGGTGGGGAGCTGTTTTTT
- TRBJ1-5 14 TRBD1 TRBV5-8 CASSGQGQNQPQHF TGTGCCAGCAGCGGACAGGGGCAGAATCAGCCCCAGCATTTT
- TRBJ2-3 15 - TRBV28 CASTSFTGWTDTQYF TGTGCCAGCACCTCCTTCACAGGGTGGACAGATACGCAGTATTTT
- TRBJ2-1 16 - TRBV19 CASSIDRTGLHNEQFF TGTGCCAGTAGTATAGATCGAACAGGCCTCCACAATGAGCAGTTCTTC
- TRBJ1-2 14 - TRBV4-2 CASSHATGSYGYTF TGTGCCAGCAGCCACGCGACAGGTTCCTATGGCTACACCTTC
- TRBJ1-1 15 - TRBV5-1 CASSMDPSGATEAFF TGCGCCAGCAGCATGGACCCCTCGGGAGCCACTGAAGCTTTCTTT
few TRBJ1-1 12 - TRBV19 CASSIRSTEAFF TGTGCCAGTAGTATCCGGTCGACTGAAGCTTTCTTT
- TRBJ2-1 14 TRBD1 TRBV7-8 CASSTRQGAGEQFF TGTGCCAGCAGCACCCGACAGGGGGCGGGTGAGCAGTTCTTC
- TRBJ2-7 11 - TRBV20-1 CSARGPYEQYF TGCAGTGCTAGGGGGCCATACGAGCAGTACTTC
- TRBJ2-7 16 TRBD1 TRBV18 CASSPRGTGRSYEQYF TGTGCCAGCTCACCACGTGGGACAGGGAGATCCTACGAGCAGTACTTC
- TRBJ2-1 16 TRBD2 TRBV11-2 CASSLNGLGFVDEQFF TGTGCCAGCAGCTTAAATGGACTAGGGTTCGTCGATGAGCAGTTCTTC
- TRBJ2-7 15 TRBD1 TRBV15 CATSRGGQGDYEQYF TGTGCCACCAGCAGAGGGGGCCAGGGGGACTACGAGCAGTACTTC
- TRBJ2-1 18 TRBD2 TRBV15 CATSRDPGLAGGGDEQFF TGTGCCACCAGCAGAGATCCTGGTCTAGCGGGAGGAGGGGATGAGCAGTTCTTC
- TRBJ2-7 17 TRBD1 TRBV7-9 CASSLPRLGQGIYEQYF TGTGCCAGCAGCCTACCGAGATTGGGACAGGGGATCTACGAGCAGTACTTC
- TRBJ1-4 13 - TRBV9 CASSGGPREKLFF TGTGCCAGCAGCGGGGGCCCGAGGGAAAAACTGTTTTTT
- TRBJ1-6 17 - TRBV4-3 CASSQDWENSYNSPLHF TGCGCCAGCAGCCAAGACTGGGAGAACTCCTATAATTCACCCCTCCACTTT
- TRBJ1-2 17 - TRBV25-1 CASSDTPPGVIDYGYTF TGTGCCAGCAGTGATACCCCGCCAGGGGTTATCGACTATGGCTACACCTTC
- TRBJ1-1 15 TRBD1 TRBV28 CASSLGDRVVTEAFF TGTGCCAGCAGTTTGGGGGACAGGGTGGTAACTGAAGCTTTCTTT
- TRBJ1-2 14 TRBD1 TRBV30 CAWNRDRRDYGYTF TGTGCCTGGAACCGGGACAGGAGAGACTATGGCTACACCTTC
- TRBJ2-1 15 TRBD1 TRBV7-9 CASSNRDRGLSEQFF TGTGCCAGCAGCAACCGGGACAGGGGGCTCTCTGAGCAGTTCTTC